This T cell receptor (beta chain) was profiled in a study of neurological immune-mediated disorders. Points from the study as a whole: Expanded clones shared no CDR3 amino acid sequences across subjects, suggesting private repertoires in all groups.

V lost 0 bases to trimming and J lost 3 bases, with 6 bases between them. CDR1 and CDR2 (germline): DFQATT, SNEGSKA (reference sequence). The CDR3 is 12 residues long. Time point described: longitudinal time-point 2. Each CDR3 protein gets one entry after TCRdb re-called the 5' RACE reads with MiXCR. The sample holds approximately 82,000 distinct CDR3 sequences, less than 15% seen once. This clonotype has a count of ten or more. The antigen remains undetermined. The rearrangement uses TRBV20-1 and TRBJ2-7; D not certain. Sequencing was done on a sample of PBMCs. This receptor was identified in a female donor with HTLV-1-associated myelopathy (HAM/TSP). CDR3 bases: TGCAGTGCTAGAGAAACCAACTACGAGCAGTACTTC. Translated, it gives CSARETNYEQYF.